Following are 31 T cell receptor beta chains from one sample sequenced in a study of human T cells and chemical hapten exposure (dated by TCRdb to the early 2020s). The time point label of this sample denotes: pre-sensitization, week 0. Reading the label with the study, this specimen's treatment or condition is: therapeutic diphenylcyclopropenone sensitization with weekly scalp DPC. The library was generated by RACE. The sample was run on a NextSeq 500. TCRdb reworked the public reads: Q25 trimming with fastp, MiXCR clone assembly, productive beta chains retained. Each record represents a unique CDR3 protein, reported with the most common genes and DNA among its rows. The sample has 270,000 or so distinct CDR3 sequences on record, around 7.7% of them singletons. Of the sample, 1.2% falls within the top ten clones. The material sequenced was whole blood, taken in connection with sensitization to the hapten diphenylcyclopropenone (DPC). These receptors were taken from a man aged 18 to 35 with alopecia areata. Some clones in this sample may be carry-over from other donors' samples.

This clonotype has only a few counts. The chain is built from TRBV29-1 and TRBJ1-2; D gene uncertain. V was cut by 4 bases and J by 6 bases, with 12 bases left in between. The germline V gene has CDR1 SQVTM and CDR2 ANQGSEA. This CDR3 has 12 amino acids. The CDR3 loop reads CSVAAIHHGYTF. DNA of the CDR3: TGCAGCGTTGCGGCCATACACCATGGCTACACCTTC.

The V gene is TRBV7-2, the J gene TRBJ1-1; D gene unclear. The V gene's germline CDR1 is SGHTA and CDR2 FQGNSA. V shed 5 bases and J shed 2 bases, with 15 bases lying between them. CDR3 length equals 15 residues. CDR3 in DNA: TGTGCCAGCAGCGACGACATGGGGTTCAACACTGAAGCTTTCTTT. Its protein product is CASSDDMGFNTEAFF.

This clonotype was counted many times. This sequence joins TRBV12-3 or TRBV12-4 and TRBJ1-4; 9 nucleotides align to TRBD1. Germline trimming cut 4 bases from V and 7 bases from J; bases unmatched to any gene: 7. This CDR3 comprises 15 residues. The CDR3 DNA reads TGTGCCAGCAGTTCCGGGACAGGGTCGGGTGAAAAACTGTTTTTT. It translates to CASSSGTGSGEKLFF.

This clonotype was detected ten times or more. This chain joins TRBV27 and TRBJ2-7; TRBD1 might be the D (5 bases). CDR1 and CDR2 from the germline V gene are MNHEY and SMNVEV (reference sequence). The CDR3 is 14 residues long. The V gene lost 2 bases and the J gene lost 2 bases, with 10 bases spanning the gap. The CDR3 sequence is CASSLIRGTYEQYF. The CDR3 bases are TGTGCCAGCAGTTTAATTAGGGGAACCTACGAGCAGTACTTC.

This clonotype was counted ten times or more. The DNA of the CDR3 is TGTGCCAGCGGGCAGCTTGAAGCTTTCTTT. As protein: CASGQLEAFF. The gene calls are TRBV11-2 and TRBJ1-1; D uncertain. The germline V gene has CDR1 SGHAT and CDR2 FQNNGV. V lost 8 bases, J lost 7 bases, and 8 bases lay in between. The CDR3 consists of 10 residues.

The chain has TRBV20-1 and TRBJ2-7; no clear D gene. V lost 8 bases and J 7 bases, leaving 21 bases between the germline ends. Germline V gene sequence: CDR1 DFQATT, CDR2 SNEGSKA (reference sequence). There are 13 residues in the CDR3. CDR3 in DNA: TGCAGTACTCAATCTCTCACGGGCTTGGAGCAGTACTTC. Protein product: CSTQSLTGLEQYF.

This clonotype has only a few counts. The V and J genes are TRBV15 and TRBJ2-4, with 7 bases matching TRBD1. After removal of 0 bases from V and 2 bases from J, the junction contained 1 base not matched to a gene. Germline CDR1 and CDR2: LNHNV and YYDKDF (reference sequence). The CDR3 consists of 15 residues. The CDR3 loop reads CATSREQGTKNIQYF. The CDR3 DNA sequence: TGTGCCACCAGCAGAGAACAGGGGACCAAAAACATTCAGTACTTC.

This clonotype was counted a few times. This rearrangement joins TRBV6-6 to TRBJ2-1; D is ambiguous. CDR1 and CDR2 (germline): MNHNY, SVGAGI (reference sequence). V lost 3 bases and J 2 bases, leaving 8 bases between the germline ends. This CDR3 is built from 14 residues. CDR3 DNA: TGTGCCAGCAGTTATCGGCAGGCCTACAATGAGCAGTTCTTC. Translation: CASSYRQAYNEQFF.

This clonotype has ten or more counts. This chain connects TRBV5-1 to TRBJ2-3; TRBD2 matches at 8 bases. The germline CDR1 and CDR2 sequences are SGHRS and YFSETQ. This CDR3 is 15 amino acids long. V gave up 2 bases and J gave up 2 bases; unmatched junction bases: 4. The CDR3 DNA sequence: TGCGCCAGCAGCTTTAGCGGGGCTTCCACAGATACGCAGTATTTT. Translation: CASSFSGASTDTQYF.

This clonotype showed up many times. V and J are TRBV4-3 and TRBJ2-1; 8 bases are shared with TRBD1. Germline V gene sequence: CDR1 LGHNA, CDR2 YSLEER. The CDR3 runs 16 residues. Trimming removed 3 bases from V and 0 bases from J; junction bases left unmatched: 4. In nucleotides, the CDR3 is TGCGCCAGCAGCCAGGGACAGGTGAGCTCCTACAATGAGCAGTTCTTC. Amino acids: CASSQGQVSSYNEQFF.

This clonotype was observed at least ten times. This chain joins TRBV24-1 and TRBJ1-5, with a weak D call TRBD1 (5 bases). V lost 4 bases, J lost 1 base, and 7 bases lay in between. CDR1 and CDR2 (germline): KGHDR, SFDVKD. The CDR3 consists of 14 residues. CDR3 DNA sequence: TGTGCCACCAGTGACGGACACAGCAATCAGCCCCAGCATTTT. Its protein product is CATSDGHSNQPQHF.

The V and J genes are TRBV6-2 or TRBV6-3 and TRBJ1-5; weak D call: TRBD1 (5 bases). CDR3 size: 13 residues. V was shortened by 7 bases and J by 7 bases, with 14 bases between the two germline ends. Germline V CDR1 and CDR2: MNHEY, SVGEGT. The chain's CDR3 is CASTVGGAQPQHF. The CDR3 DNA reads TGTGCCAGCACCGTAGGAGGGGCACAGCCCCAGCATTTT.

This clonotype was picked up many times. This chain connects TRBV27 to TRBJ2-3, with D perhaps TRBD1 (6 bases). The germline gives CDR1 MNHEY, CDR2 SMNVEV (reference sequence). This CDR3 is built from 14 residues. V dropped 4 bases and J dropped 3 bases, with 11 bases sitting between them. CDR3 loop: CASSWDKATDTQYF. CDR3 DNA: TGTGCCAGCAGTTGGGACAAGGCGACAGATACGCAGTATTTT.

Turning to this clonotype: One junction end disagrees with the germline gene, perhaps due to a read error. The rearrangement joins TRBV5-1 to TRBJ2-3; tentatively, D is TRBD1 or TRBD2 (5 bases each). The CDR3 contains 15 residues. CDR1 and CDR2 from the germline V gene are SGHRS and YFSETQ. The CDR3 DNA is TGCGCCAGCAGCTTAGCTGGGGACGCCACAGATACGCAGAATTTT. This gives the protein CASSLAGDATDTQNF.

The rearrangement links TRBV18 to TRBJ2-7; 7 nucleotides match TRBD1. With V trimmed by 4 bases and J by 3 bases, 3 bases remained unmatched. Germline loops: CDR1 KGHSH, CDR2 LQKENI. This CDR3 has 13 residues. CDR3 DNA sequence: TGTGCCAGCTCACAGGGACAGAGCTACGAGCAGTACGTC. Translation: CASSQGQSYEQYV.

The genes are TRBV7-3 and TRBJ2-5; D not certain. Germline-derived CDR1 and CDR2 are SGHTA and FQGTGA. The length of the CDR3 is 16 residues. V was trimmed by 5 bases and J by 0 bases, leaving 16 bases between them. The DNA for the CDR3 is TGTGCCAGCAGCGCTGACTGGAGCCTGTACCAAGAGACCCAGTACTTC. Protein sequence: CASSADWSLYQETQYF.

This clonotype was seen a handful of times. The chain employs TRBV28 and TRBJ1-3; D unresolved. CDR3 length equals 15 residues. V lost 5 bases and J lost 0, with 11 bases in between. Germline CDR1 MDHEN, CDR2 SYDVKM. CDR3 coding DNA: TGTGCCAGCAGTCCCCCCGGGAGCTCTGGAAACACCATATATTTT. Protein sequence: CASSPPGSSGNTIYF. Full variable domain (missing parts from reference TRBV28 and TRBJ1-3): DVKVTQSSRYLVKRTGEKVFLECVQDMDHENMFWYRQDPGLGLRLIYFSYDVKMKEKGDIPEGYSVSREKKERFSLILESASTNQTSMYLCASSPPGSSGNTIYFGEGSWLTVV.

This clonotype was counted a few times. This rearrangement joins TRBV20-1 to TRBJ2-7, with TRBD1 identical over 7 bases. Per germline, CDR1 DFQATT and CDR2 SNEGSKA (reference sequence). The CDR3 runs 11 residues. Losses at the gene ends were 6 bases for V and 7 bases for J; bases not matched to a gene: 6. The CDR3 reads CSAPTGKEQYF. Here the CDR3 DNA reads TGCAGTGCCCCGACAGGGAAAGAGCAGTACTTC.

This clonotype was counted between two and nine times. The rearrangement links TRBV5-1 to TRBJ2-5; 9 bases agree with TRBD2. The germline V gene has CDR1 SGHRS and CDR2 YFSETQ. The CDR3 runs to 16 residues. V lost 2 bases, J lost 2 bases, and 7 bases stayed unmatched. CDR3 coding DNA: TGCGCCAGCAGCTTTGAGACTAGCGGATATCAAGAGACCCAGTACTTC. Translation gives CASSFETSGYQETQYF.

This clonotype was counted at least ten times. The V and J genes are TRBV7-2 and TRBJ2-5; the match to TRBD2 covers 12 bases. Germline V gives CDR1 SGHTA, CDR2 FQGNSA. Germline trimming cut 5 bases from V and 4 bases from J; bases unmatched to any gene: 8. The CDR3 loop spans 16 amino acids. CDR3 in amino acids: CASSLRLAGVRETQYF. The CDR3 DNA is TGTGCCAGCAGCCTGAGACTAGCGGGGGTCCGAGAGACCCAGTACTTC.

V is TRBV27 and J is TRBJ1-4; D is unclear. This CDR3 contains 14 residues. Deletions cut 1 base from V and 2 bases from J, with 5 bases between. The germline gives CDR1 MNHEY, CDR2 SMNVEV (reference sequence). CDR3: CASSLFRTNEKLFF. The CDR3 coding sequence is TGTGCCAGCAGTTTATTCCGTACTAATGAAAAACTGTTTTTT. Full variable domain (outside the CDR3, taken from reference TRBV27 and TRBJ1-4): EAQVTQNPRYLITVTGKKLTVTCSQNMNHEYMSWYRQDPGLGLRQIYYSMNVEVTDKGDVPEGYKVSRKEKRNFPLILESPSPNQTSLYFCASSLFRTNEKLFFGSGTQLSVL.

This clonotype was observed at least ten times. This CDR3 reads CAIKTDRSVSYNEQFF. In nucleotides, the CDR3 is TGTGCGATAAAAACGGACAGGTCAGTCTCCTACAATGAGCAGTTCTTC. This sequence joins TRBV21-1 and TRBJ2-1; TRBD1 is taken as the D call from the table, unchecked against the DNA. TRBV21-1 is described as a pseudogene. The CDR3 is 16 amino acids.

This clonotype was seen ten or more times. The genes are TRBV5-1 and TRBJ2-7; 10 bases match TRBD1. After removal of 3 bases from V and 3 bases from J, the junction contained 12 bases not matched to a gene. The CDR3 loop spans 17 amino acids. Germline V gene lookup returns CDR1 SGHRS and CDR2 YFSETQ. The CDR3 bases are TGCGCCAGCAGCTCCGACCTTGACAGGGGGCGGCTCTACGAGCAGTACTTC. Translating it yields CASSSDLDRGRLYEQYF.

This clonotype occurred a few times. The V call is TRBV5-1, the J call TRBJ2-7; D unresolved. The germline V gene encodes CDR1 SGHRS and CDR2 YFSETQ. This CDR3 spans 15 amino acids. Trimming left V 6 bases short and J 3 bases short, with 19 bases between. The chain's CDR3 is CASIRNPRQHYEQYV. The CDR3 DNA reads TGCGCCAGCATCCGTAACCCCCGGCAGCACTACGAGCAGTACGTC.

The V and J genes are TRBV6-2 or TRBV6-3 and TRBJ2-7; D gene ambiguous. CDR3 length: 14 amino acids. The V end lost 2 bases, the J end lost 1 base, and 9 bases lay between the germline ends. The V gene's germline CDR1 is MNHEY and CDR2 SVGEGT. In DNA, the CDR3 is TGTGCCAGCAGTTACAGGAGACAATCCTACGAGCAGTACTTC. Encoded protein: CASSYRRQSYEQYF.

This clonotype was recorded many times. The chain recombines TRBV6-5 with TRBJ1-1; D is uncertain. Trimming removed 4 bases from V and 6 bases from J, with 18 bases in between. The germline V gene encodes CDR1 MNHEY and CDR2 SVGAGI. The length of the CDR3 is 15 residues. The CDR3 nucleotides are TGTGCCAGCAGTTCCCAAACCTCGGGAGTGGCTGAAGCTTTCTTT. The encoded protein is CASSSQTSGVAEAFF.

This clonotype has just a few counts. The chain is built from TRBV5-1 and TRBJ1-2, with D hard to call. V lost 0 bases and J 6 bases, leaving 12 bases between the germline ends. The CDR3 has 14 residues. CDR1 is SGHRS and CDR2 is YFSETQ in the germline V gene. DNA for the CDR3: TGCGCCAGCAGCTTGGCCGGGATCGCTAATGGCTACACCTTC. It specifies CASSLAGIANGYTF.

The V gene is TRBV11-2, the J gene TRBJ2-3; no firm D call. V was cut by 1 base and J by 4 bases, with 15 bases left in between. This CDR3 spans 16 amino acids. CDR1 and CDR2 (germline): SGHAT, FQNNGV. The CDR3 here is CASSLGTHVVADTQYF. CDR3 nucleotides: TGTGCCAGCAGCTTAGGGACCCACGTAGTGGCAGATACGCAGTATTTT.

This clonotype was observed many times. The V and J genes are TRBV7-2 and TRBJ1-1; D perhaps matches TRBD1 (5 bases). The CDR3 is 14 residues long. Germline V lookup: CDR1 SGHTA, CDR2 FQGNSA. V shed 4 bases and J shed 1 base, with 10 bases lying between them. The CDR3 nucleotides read TGTGCCAGCAGCTGGGGGACTTCGAACACTGAAGCTTTCTTT. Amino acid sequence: CASSWGTSNTEAFF.

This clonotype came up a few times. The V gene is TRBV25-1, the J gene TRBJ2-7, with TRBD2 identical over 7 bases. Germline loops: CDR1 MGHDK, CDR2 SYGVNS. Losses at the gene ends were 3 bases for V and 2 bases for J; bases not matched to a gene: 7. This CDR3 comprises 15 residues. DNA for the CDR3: TGTGCCAGCAGTGAGTTTGGGGGGGAGGCCTACGAGCAGTACTTC. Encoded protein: CASSEFGGEAYEQYF.

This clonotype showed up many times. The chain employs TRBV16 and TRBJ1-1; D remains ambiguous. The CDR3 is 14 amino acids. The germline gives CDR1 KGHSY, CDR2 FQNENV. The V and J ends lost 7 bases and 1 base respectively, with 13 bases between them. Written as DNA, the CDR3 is TGTGCCAGCACGGCCGGGTTGGCGAACACTGAAGCTTTCTTT. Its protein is CASTAGLANTEAFF.